Presented here are 29 T cell receptor beta chains from one specimen sequenced in a study of control samples from healthy donors and cancer patients. Libraries were prepared by immunoSEQ multiplex PCR; TCRdb keeps only in-frame clonotypes and omits some of them. The data contain approximately 79,000 clones, around nine tenths of them singletons. The sequenced sample consisted of blood. These receptors originate from a man aged 50-60 years in good health.

The CDR3 spells CASTSLGGTYEQYF. The DNA for the CDR3 is TGTGCCAGCACCTCTCTGGGGGGAACCTACGAGCAGTACTTC. The chain combines TRBV11-2 with TRBJ2-7, with D tentatively TRBD2 (6 bases). The CDR3 consists of 14 residues. Trimming left V 7 bases short and J 2 bases short, with 15 bases between. Germline values: CDR1 SGHAT, CDR2 FQNNGV.

The V call is TRBV5-1, the J call TRBJ2-2; 9 bases fit TRBD2. Germline V lookup: CDR1 SGHRS, CDR2 YFSETQ. With V trimmed by 0 bases and J by 4 bases, 7 bases remained unmatched. This CDR3 region has 17 residues. The CDR3 spells CASSLGLSGGITGELFF. In DNA, the CDR3 is TGCGCCAGCAGCTTGGGCCTAAGCGGGGGGATCACCGGGGAGCTGTTTTTT.

The chain combines TRBV3-1 (or the pseudogene TRBV3-2) with TRBJ1-2; possibly TRBD1 for D (5 bases). The ends were cut back, 8 bases at V and 3 bases at J, with 16 bases in the middle. The CDR3 totals 14 residues. Per the germline V gene, CDR1 is LGHDT and CDR2 is YNNKEL (reference sequence). CDR3 region: CASSSGGVYYGYTF. CDR3 sequence (DNA): TGTGCCAGCTCTTCCGGGGGGGTTTACTATGGCTACACCTTC.

J is TRBJ1-1 and V is TRBV5-8, with TRBD1 identical over 8 bases. The V gene end was trimmed by 4 bases and the J gene end by 2 bases; junction bases not matched to a gene: 4. The CDR3 covers 14 residues. Looked up from germline, CDR1 is SGHTS and CDR2 is YDEGEE. CDR3 DNA: TGTGCCAGCAGCCTGGGGACAGGTAACACTGAAGCTTTCTTT. Translating it yields CASSLGTGNTEAFF.

The chain combines TRBV7-8 with TRBJ2-7; D ambiguous. This CDR3 has 13 amino acids. Germline V gene sequence: CDR1 SGHVS, CDR2 FQNEAQ. V was shortened by 6 bases and J by 4 bases, with 13 bases between the two germline ends. Here the CDR3 DNA reads TGTGCCAGCAGACCGCCCAGGAGTTACGAGCAGTACTTC. It codes for CASRPPRSYEQYF.

The J gene is TRBJ2-7, the V gene TRBV4-3; the match to TRBD1 covers 7 bases. CDR3 length equals 19 residues. J was trimmed by 4 bases and V by 0 bases; bases with no gene match: 18. The germline V gene has CDR1 LGHNA and CDR2 YSLEER. CDR3 nucleotides: TGCGCCAGCAGCCAAGATCGGGTAGGGGGCAAAAGTGAACCTTACGAGCAGTACTTC. It yields the protein CASSQDRVGGKSEPYEQYF.

This clone appeared a single time. This chain joins TRBV6-6 and TRBJ1-4; 11 nucleotides line up with TRBD1. The CDR3 spans 15 residues. Germline CDR1 reads MNHNY; CDR2 reads SVGAGI (reference sequence). The junction had 0 bases not matched to a gene; V was cut back by 4 bases and J by 2 bases. The chain's CDR3 is CASSWDRGTNEKLFF. The CDR3 bases are TGTGCCAGCAGTTGGGACAGGGGGACTAATGAAAAACTGTTTTTT.

V and J are TRBV27 and TRBJ2-7; no clear D. V was cut by 6 bases and J by 2 bases, with 14 bases left in between. This CDR3 region has 14 residues. The germline CDR1 and CDR2 sequences are MNHEY and SMNVEV (reference sequence). CDR3 coding DNA: TGTGCCAGCAGATCCCCAGGTGGACCCTACGAGCAGTACTTC. Translation: CASRSPGGPYEQYF.

This chain uses TRBV2 with TRBJ1-4; D gene unclear. The ends were cut back, 6 bases at V and 5 bases at J, with 10 bases in the middle. The CDR3 is 13 residues long. Germline loops: CDR1 SNHLY, CDR2 FYNNEI. CDR3 sequence (DNA): TGTGCCAGCAGGGCCGGGCCCAATGAAAAACTGTTTTTT. Protein sequence: CASRAGPNEKLFF.

V gene TRBV6-1 combines with J gene TRBJ1-1; D gene uncertain. Germline V CDR1 and CDR2: MNHNS, SASEGT. CDR3 length equals 15 residues. Between the trimmed V and J ends, which lost 3 bases and 4 bases, there was a span of 15 bases. The CDR3 DNA is TGTGCCAGCAGTGATGGATGGGCAGGAACCACTGAAGCTTTCTTT. Protein product: CASSDGWAGTTEAFF.

The rearrangement joins TRBV10-3 to TRBJ2-5; TRBD2 agrees at 13 bases. V shed 4 bases, J shed 4 bases, and the junction held 6 bases outside the gene matches. This CDR3 has 16 residues. Germline V gene sequence: CDR1 ENHRY, CDR2 SYGVKD. As DNA, the CDR3 is TGTGCCATCAGTGGATTGGGACTAGCGGGGTTAGAGACCCAGTACTTC. This sequence encodes CAISGLGLAGLETQYF.

This chain joins TRBV6-5 and TRBJ2-3; no firm D call. The CDR3 is 13 amino acids. V was cut by 10 bases and J by 3 bases, with 14 bases left in between. CDR1 MNHEY and CDR2 SVGAGI come from the germline V gene. The CDR3 sequence is CATGRSLTDTQYF. In DNA, the CDR3 is TGTGCCACCGGTCGAAGCCTAACAGATACGCAGTATTTT.

This chain joins TRBV15 and TRBJ2-2, with D tentatively TRBD1 or TRBD2 (5 bases each). Trimming removed 0 bases from V and 1 base from J, with 12 bases in between. This CDR3 comprises 17 residues. The V gene's germline CDR1 is LNHNV and CDR2 YYDKDF (reference sequence). The CDR3 loop is CATSRDRGAGNTGELFF. The CDR3 region has the DNA TGTGCCACCAGCAGAGATCGAGGGGCCGGGAACACCGGGGAGCTGTTTTTT.

The CDR3 DNA follows: TGTGCCAGCAGTTCCCGGACCCAGGGGGAAAAACTGTTTTTT. Protein sequence: CASSSRTQGEKLFF. The J gene is TRBJ1-4, the V gene TRBV27; D might be TRBD1 (6 bases). CDR3 length equals 14 residues. Trimming took off 4 bases at V and 8 bases at J, with 14 bases between the two ends. Germline V gene lookup returns CDR1 MNHEY and CDR2 SMNVEV (reference sequence).

V usage is TRBV19 and J usage is TRBJ2-3, with 11 bases identical to TRBD2. The V segment lost 5 bases and the J segment 6 bases; nucleotides outside the gene matches: 13. Germline V gene data show CDR1 as LNHDA and CDR2 as SQIVND (reference sequence). This CDR3 region has 17 residues. CDR3 in DNA: TGTGCCAGTAGTCTCTTACGGGGGCTAGCGGGGGGCGATACGCAGTATTTT. This codes for CASSLLRGLAGGDTQYF.

In its sample, this clone was seen a few times. This chain uses TRBV7-9 with TRBJ2-7; the match to TRBD1 covers 9 bases. CDR1 is SEHNR, CDR2 FQNEAQ, per germline (reference sequence). The junction had 11 bases not matched to a gene; V was cut back by 5 bases and J by 0 bases. CDR3 size: 17 residues. In DNA form, the CDR3 reads TGTGCCAGCAGCGCCCTTTCCGGGACAGGGAGCTCCTACGAGCAGTACTTC. It specifies CASSALSGTGSSYEQYF. Using reference TRBV7-9 and TRBJ2-7 for the parts outside the CDR3, the full variable domain is DTGVSQNPRHKITKRGQNVTFRCDPISEHNRLYWYRQTLGQGPEFLTYFQNEAQLEKSRLLSDRFSAERPKGSFSTLEIQRTEQGDSAMYLCASSALSGTGSSYEQYFGPGTRLTVT.

This chain uses TRBV6-1 with TRBJ2-6; no clear D. Trimming cost V 2 bases and J 2 bases, with 7 bases left between them. Germline CDR1 reads MNHNS; CDR2 reads SASEGT. The CDR3 has 15 residues. CDR3 in amino acids: CASSEQLAGANVLTF. In DNA form, the CDR3 reads TGTGCCAGCAGTGAACAGCTGGCTGGGGCCAACGTCCTGACTTTC.

This rearrangement joins TRBV30 to TRBJ1-3, with 7 bases matching TRBD1. This CDR3 spans 15 amino acids. V shed 3 bases and J 6 bases; nucleotides not matched to a gene: 11. Germline CDR1 and CDR2: GTSNPN and SVGIG (reference sequence). CDR3 in amino acids: CAWSGRGVVLNTIYF. CDR3 coding DNA: TGTGCCTGGAGCGGCAGGGGGGTGGTCCTAAACACCATATATTTT.

In DNA form, the CDR3 reads TGTGCCAGCAGTTTATCAGTTGGAATAGCCAAAAACATTCAGTACTTC. It yields the protein CASSLSVGIAKNIQYF. The gene calls are TRBV27 and TRBJ2-4; D uncertain. The V and J ends lost 0 bases and 0 bases respectively, with 9 bases between them. The length of the CDR3 is 16 residues. The germline V gene encodes CDR1 MNHEY and CDR2 SMNVEV (reference sequence).

This rearrangement joins TRBV21-1 to TRBJ1-4; TRBD1 is the table's D call, not checked against the DNA. TRBV21-1 represents a pseudogene. CDR3 length equals 18 residues. This CDR3 reads CASNRKRRGLSTNEKLFF. For the CDR3, the DNA is TGTGCCAGCAACCGAAAGAGAAGGGGGCTCTCTACTAATGAAAAACTGTTTTTT.

The chain employs TRBV7-3 and TRBJ1-1; no clear D. Trimming took off 1 base at V and 7 bases at J, with 10 bases between the two ends. CDR1 is SGHTA and CDR2 is FQGTGA in the germline V gene. The CDR3 spans 13 residues. The CDR3 sequence is CASSLNPRDEAFF. CDR3 DNA sequence: TGTGCCAGCAGCTTAAATCCTAGGGATGAAGCTTTCTTT.

The J gene is TRBJ2-2, the V gene TRBV12-5, with no clear D. The germline V gene has CDR1 LGHNT and CDR2 FRNRAP. This CDR3 spans 15 amino acids. Trimming stripped 0 bases from V and 6 bases from J, with 11 bases between. The CDR3 nucleotides read TGTGCTAGTGGTTTGGTACAAGGTGGGCCCGGGGAGCTGTTTTTT. This gives the protein CASGLVQGGPGELFF.

The chain employs TRBV4-2 and TRBJ1-2; TRBD1 matches at 7 bases. The CDR3 is 15 residues long. Germline trimming cut 5 bases from V and 6 bases from J; bases unmatched to any gene: 12. Germline assignment: CDR1 LGHNA and CDR2 YNFKEQ. CDR3 residues: CASSGLQGQKNGYTF. In DNA form, the CDR3 reads TGTGCCAGCAGCGGGCTCCAGGGACAGAAAAATGGCTACACCTTC.

The V gene is TRBV5-6, the J gene TRBJ2-1; D remains ambiguous. The length of the CDR3 is 12 residues. Trimming cost V 0 bases and J 9 bases, with 7 bases left between them. In germline, CDR1 is SGHDT, CDR2 YYEEEE. The CDR3 loop is CASSLVVSEQFF. The CDR3, as DNA: TGTGCCAGCAGCTTGGTAGTTAGTGAGCAGTTCTTC. The full variable domain, completed using reference TRBV5-6 and TRBJ2-1, is DAGVTQSPTHLIKTRGQQVTLRCSPKSGHDTVSWYQQALGQGPQFIFQYYEEEERQRGNFPDRFSGHQFPNYSSELNVNALLLGDSALYLCASSLVVSEQFFGPGTRLTVL.

This chain uses TRBV20-1 with TRBJ2-1, with 10 bases identical to TRBD2. V lost 6 bases to trimming and J lost 12 bases; unmatched junction nucleotides: 5. Germline V gene lookup returns CDR1 DFQATT and CDR2 SNEGSKA (reference sequence). The CDR3 runs to 11 residues. CDR3 coding DNA: TGCAGTGCCAAAGGACTAGCGGCGCAGTTCTTC. Translated, it gives CSAKGLAAQFF.

The chain combines TRBV7-2 with TRBJ2-1, with TRBD2 matching 9 bases. Germline V gene data show CDR1 as SGHTA and CDR2 as FQGNSA. Trimming cost V 5 bases and J 1 base; bases outside gene matches: 9. The CDR3 totals 17 residues. The CDR3 here is CASSTPLAGFSYNEQFF. The DNA of the CDR3 is TGTGCCAGCAGCACGCCGCTAGCGGGGTTTTCCTACAATGAGCAGTTCTTC.

This clone was recorded a few times. This chain joins TRBV7-8 and TRBJ1-6; D unresolved. Germline assignment: CDR1 SGHVS and CDR2 FQNEAQ. Trimming removed 6 bases at V and 5 bases at J, with 17 bases between. The CDR3 sequence is 16 residues long. The CDR3 spells CASSFSGHLNNSPLHF. The DNA of the CDR3 is TGTGCCAGCAGTTTTAGTGGCCACCTAAATAATTCACCCCTCCACTTT. The variable domain in full, completed from reference TRBV7-8 and TRBJ1-6, reads GAGVSQSPRYKVAKRGQDVALRCDPISGHVSLFWYQQALGQGPEFLTYFQNEAQLDKSGLPSDRFFAERPEGSVSTLKIQRTQQEDSAVYLCASSFSGHLNNSPLHFGNGTRLTVT.

The CDR3 spells CASSTGTPGEQYF. The CDR3 DNA reads as TGTGCCAGCAGCACCGGGACTCCCGGAGAGCAGTACTTC. The chain carries TRBV7-2 and TRBJ2-7; D perhaps matches TRBD2 (6 bases). The CDR3 contains 13 residues. The germline V and J ends were trimmed by 5 bases and 7 bases, with 15 bases remaining between them. In germline, CDR1 is SGHTA, CDR2 FQGNSA.

The chain couples TRBV6-5 to TRBJ1-3, with D perhaps TRBD1 (5 bases). The CDR3 consists of 15 residues. Germline CDR1 MNHEY, CDR2 SVGAGI. The germline V and J ends were trimmed by 4 bases and 5 bases, with 15 bases remaining between them. The CDR3 region is CASSWNQGGRNTIYF. In DNA form, the CDR3 reads TGTGCCAGCAGTTGGAACCAGGGAGGAAGAAACACCATATATTTT.